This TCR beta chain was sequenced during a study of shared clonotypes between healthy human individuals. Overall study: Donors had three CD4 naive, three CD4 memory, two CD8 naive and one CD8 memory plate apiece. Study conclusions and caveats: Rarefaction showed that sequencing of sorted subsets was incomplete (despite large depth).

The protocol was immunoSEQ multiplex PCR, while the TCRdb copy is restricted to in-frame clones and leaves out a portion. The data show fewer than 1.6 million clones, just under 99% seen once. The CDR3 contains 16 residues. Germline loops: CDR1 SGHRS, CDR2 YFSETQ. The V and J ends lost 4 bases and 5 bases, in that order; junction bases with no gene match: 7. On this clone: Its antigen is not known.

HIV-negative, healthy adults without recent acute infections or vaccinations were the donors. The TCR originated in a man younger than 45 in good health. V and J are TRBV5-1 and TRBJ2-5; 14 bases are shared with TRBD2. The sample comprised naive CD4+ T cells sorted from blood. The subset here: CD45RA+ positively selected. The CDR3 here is CASSPGTSGRYETQYF. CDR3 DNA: TGCGCCAGCAGCCCCGGGACTAGCGGGAGATATGAGACCCAGTACTTC.